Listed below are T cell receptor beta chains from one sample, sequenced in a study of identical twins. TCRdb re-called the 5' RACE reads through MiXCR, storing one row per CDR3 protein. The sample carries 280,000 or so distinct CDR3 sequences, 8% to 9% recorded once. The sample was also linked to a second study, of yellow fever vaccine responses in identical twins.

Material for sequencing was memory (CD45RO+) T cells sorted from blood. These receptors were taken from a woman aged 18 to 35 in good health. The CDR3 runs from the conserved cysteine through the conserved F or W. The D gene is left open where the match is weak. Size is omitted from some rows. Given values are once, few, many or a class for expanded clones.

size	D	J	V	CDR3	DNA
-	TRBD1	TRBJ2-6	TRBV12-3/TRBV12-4	CASSKGQGRRGSSGANVLTF	TGTGCCAGCAGTAAAGGACAGGGAAGAAGGGGTTCCTCTGGGGCCAACGTCCTGACTTTC
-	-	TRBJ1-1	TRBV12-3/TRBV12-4	CASNPAKGGWSMNTEAFF	TGTGCCAGCAACCCCGCGAAGGGGGGATGGAGCATGAACACTGAAGCTTTCTTT
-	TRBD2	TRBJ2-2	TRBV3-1	CASSLVGSGTETTGELFF	TGTGCCAGCAGCCTAGTTGGTAGCGGGACGGAAACAACCGGGGAGCTGTTTTTT
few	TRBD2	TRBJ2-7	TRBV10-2	CASRGPRLAGVHEQYF	TGCGCCAGCAGGGGCCCTAGACTAGCGGGAGTTCACGAGCAGTACTTC
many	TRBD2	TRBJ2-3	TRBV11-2	CASSLRSGGETDTQYF	TGTGCCAGCAGCTTGCGAAGCGGGGGTGAGACAGATACGCAGTATTTT
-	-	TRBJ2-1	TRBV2	CASMALYNEQFF	TGTGCCAGCATGGCCTTGTACAATGAGCAGTTCTTC
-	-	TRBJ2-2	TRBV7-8	CASSFDQGSAGELFF	TGTGCCAGCAGCTTCGATCAGGGCTCCGCCGGGGAGCTGTTTTTT
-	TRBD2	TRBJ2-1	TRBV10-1	CASSESILAGYNEQFF	TGCGCCAGCAGTGAGTCGATACTAGCGGGGTACAATGAGCAGTTCTTC
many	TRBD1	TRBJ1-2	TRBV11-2	CASSLQGADYGYTF	TGTGCCAGCAGCCTACAGGGGGCAGACTATGGCTACACCTTC
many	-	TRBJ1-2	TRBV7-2	CASSLAGTYGYTF	TGTGCCAGCAGCTTAGCAGGGACCTATGGCTACACCTTC
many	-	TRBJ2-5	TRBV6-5	CASSWLGAVETQYF	TGTGCCAGCAGTTGGCTGGGGGCCGTGGAGACCCAGTACTTC
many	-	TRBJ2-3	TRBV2	CASSETTDTQYF	TGTGCCAGCAGTGAGACCACAGATACGCAGTATTTT
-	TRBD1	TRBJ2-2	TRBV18	CASSLDRGRSGELFF	TGTGCCAGCTCGCTGGACAGGGGGAGATCCGGGGAGCTGTTTTTT
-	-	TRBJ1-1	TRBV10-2	CASSEAGGRTEAFF	TGCGCCAGCAGTGAGGCGGGGGGTCGAACTGAAGCTTTCTTT
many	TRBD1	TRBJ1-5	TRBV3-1	CASSRTGLERQPQHF	TGTGCCAGCAGCCGGACAGGTCTTGAGCGTCAGCCCCAGCATTTT
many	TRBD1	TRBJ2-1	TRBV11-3	CASSPHSGTGGNEQFF	TGTGCCAGCAGCCCCCATTCCGGGACAGGGGGCAATGAGCAGTTCTTC
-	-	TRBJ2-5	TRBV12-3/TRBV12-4	CASTGGQKETQYF	TGTGCCAGCACCGGGGGACAGAAAGAGACCCAGTACTTC
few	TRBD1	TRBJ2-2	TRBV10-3	CAISERQGQNTGELFF	TGTGCCATCAGTGAGCGACAGGGACAGAACACCGGGGAGCTGTTTTTT
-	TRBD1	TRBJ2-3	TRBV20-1	CSARGQGFTDTQYF	TGCAGTGCTAGGGGACAGGGCTTCACAGATACGCAGTATTTT
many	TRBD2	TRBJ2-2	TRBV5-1	CASSSAGGPANTGELFF	TGCGCCAGCAGTTCCGCGGGGGGGCCCGCCAACACCGGGGAGCTGTTTTTT
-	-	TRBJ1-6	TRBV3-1	CASSQEGDRYTSPLHF	TGTGCCAGCAGCCAAGAGGGTGACAGGTATACTTCACCCCTCCACTTT
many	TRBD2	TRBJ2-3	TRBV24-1	CATSDPLSGGGRDTQYF	TGTGCCACCAGTGATCCCCTAAGCGGGGGGGGAAGGGATACGCAGTATTTT
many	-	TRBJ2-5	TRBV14	CASSRDHSGKTQYF	TGTGCCAGCAGCCGGGACCACTCTGGGAAGACCCAGTACTTC
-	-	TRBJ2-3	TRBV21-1	CASSKEDPGARTDTQYF	TGTGCCAGCAGCAAAGAGGATCCGGGGGCGCGAACAGATACGCAGTATTTT
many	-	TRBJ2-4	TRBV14	CASSRSGLAKNIQYF	TGTGCCAGCAGCCGGAGCGGACTAGCCAAAAACATTCAGTACTTC
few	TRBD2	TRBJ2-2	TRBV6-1	CASSKRTSGRAGTGELFF	TGTGCCAGCAGTAAAAGGACTAGCGGGAGAGCGGGCACCGGGGAGCTGTTTTTT
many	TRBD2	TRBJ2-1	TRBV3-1	CASSQDTSGWNEQFF	TGTGCCAGCAGCCAAGATACTAGCGGATGGAATGAGCAGTTCTTC
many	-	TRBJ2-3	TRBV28	CASSTNLDTQYF	TGTGCCAGCAGTACTAATTTAGATACGCAGTATTTT
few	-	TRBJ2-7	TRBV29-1	CSVVPSEYEQYF	TGCAGCGTTGTTCCTAGCGAGTACGAGCAGTACTTC